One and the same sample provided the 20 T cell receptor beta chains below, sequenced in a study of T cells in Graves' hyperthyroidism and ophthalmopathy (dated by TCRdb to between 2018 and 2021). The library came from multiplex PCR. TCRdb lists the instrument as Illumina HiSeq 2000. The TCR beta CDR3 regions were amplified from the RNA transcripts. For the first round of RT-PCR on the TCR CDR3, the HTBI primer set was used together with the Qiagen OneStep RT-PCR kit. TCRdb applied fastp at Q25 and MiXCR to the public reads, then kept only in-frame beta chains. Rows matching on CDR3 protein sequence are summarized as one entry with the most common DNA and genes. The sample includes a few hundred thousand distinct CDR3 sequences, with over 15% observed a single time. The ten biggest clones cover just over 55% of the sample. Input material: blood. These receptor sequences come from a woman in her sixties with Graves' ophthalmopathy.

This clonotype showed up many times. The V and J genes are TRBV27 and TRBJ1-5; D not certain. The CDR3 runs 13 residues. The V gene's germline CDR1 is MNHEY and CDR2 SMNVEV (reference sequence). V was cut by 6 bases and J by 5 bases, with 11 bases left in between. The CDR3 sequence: CASSRNTDQPQHF. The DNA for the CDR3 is TGTGCCAGCAGCCGCAACACCGATCAGCCCCAGCATTTT.

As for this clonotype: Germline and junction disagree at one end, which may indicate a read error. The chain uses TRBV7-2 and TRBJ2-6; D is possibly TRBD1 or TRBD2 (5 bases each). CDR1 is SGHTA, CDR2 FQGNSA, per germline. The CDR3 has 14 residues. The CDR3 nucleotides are TGTGCCAGCGCGTGGGGCACCGGGGACAACGTCCTGACTTTC. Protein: CASAWGTGDNVLTF.

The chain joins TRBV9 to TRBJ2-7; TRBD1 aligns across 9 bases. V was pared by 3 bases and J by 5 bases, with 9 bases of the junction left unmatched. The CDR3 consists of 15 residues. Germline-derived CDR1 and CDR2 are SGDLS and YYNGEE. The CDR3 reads CASSGTGQGINEQYF. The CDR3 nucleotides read TGTGCCAGCAGCGGCACCGGACAGGGGATAAACGAGCAGTACTTC.

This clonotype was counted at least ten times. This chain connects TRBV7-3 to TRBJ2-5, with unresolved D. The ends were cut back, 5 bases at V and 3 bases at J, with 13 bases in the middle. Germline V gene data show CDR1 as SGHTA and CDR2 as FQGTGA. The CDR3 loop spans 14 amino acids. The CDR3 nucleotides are TGTGCCAGCAGCCCCAACATAAACAAAGAGACCCAGTACTTC. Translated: CASSPNINKETQYF.

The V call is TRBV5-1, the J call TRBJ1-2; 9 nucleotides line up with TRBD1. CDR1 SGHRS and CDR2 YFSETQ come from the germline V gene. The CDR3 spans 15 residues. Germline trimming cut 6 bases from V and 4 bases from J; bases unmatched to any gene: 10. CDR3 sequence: CASTESGTGTYGYTF. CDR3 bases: TGCGCCAGCACCGAATCCGGGACAGGGACCTATGGCTACACCTTC.

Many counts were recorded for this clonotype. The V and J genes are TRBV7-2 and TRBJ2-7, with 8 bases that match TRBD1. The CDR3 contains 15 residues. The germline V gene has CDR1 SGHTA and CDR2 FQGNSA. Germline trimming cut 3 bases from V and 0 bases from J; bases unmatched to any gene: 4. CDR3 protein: CASSLDRARSYEQYF. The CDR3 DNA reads TGTGCCAGCAGCTTGGACAGGGCCCGCTCCTACGAGCAGTACTTC.

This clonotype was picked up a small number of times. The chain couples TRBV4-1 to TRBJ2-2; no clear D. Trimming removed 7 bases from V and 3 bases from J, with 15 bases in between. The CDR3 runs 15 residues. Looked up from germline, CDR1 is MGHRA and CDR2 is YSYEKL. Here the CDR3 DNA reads TGCGCCAGCACCCCCCGGGCACTCCACACCGGGGAGCTGTTTTTT. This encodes CASTPRALHTGELFF.

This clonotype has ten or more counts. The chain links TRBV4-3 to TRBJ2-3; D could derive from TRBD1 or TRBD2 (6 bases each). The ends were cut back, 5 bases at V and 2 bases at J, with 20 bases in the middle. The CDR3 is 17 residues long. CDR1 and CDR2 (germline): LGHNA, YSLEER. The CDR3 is CASSGEGAGQSTDTQYF. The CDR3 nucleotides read TGCGCCAGCAGCGGGGAAGGGGCGGGACAATCCACAGATACGCAGTATTTT.

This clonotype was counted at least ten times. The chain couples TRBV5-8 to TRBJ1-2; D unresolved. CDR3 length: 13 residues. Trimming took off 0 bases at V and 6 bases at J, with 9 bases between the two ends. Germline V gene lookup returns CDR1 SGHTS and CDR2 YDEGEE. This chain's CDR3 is CASSLEAEHGYTF. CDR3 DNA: TGTGCCAGCAGCTTGGAGGCAGAACATGGCTACACCTTC.

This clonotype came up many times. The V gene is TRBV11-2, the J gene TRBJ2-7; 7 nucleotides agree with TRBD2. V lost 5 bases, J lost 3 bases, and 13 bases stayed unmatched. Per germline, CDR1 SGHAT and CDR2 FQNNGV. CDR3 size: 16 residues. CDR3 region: CASSLYSTGGIYEQYF. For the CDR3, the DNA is TGTGCCAGCAGCCTATACTCTACCGGGGGGATCTACGAGCAGTACTTC. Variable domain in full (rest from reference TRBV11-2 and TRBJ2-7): EAGVAQSPRYKIIEKRQSVAFWCNPISGHATLYWYQQILGQGPKLLIQFQNNGVVDDSQLPKDRFSAERLKGVDSTLKIQPAKLEDSAVYLCASSLYSTGGIYEQYFGPGTRLTVT.

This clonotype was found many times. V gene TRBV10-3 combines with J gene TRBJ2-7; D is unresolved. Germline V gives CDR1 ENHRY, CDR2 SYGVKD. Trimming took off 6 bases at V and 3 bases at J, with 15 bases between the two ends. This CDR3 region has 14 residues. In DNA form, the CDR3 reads TGTGCCATCAGGCCTAAGGGATCGGGCTACGAGCAGTACTTC. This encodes CAIRPKGSGYEQYF.

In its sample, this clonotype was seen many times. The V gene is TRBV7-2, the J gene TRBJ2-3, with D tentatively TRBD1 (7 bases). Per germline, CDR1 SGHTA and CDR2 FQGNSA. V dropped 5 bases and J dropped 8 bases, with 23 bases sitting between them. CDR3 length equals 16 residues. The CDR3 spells CASSPRGLGQVATQYF. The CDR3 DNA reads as TGTGCCAGCAGCCCCCGGGGGCTAGGACAGGTGGCTACGCAGTATTTT.

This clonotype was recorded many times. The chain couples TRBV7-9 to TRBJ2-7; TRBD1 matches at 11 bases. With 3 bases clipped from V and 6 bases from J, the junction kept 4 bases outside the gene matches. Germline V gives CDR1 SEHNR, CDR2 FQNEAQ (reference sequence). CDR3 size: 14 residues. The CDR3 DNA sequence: TGTGCCAGCAGCTTCGGACAGGGGGCCCTCGAGCAGTACTTC. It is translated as CASSFGQGALEQYF.

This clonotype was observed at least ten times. The CDR3 spells CATSGGWTSTDTQYF. CDR3 nucleotide sequence: TGTGCCACCTCGGGCGGGTGGACTAGCACAGATACGCAGTATTTT. The chain is built from TRBV3-1 and TRBJ2-3, with TRBD2 as a possible D gene (5 bases). This CDR3 region has 15 residues. Trimming took off 10 bases at V and 0 bases at J, with 17 bases between the two ends. CDR1 is LGHDT, CDR2 YNNKEL, per germline (reference sequence).

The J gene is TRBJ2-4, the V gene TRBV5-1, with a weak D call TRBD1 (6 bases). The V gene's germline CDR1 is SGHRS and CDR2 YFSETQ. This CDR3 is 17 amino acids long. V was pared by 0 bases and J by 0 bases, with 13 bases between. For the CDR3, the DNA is TGCGCCAGCAGCTTGGGTTGGACAGAGGGAGCCAAAAACATTCAGTACTTC. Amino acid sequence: CASSLGWTEGAKNIQYF.

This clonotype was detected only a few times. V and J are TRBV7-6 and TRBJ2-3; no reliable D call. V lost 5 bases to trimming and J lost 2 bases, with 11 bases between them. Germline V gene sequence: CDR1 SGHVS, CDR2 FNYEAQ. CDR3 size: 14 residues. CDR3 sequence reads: CASSPWAFTDTQYF. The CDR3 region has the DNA TGTGCCAGCAGCCCCTGGGCATTCACAGATACGCAGTATTTT.

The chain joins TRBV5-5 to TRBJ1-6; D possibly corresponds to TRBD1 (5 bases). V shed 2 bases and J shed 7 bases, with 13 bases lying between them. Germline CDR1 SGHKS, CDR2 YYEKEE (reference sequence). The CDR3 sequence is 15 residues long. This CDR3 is CASSFRVQFNSPLHF. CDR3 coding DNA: TGTGCCAGCAGCTTCAGGGTTCAATTCAATTCACCCCTCCACTTT. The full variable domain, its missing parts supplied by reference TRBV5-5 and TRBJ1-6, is DAGVTQSPTHLIKTRGQQVTLRCSPISGHKSVSWYQQVLGQGPQFIFQYYEKEERGRGNFPDRFSARQFPNYSSELNVNALLLGDSALYLCASSFRVQFNSPLHFGNGTRLTVT.

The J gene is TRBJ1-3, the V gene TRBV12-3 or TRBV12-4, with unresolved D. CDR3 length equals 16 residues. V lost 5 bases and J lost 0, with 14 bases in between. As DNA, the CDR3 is TGTGCCAGCAGTCCCTGGGTCAGTCACTCTGGAAACACCATATATTTT. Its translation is CASSPWVSHSGNTIYF.

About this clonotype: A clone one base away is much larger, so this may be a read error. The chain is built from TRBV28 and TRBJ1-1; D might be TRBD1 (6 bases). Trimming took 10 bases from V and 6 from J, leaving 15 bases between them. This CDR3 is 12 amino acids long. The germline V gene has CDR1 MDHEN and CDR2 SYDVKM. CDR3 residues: CAIRGSDAEAFF. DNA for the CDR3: TGTGCCATCAGGGGTTCGGACGCTGAAGCTTTCTTT.

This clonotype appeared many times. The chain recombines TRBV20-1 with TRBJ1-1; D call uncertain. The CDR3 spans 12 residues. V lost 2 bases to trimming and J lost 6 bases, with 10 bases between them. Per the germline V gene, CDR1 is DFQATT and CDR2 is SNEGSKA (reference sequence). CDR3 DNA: TGCAGTGCTAGACGAGACGGTTCTGAAGCTTTCTTT. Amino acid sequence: CSARRDGSEAFF.